This T cell receptor (beta chain) was observed in a study of shared clonotypes between healthy human individuals. Study conclusions and caveats: The generation probabilities recorded for non-shared clonotypes fell below those of clonotypes shared by all four donors.

This clone appeared a few times. Its antigen is as yet unknown. Produced via immunoSEQ multiplex PCR; TCRdb's table is partial and in-frame only. This repertoire shows millions of clones, just over 90% found once; its top ten account for 0.11% to 0.15%. Germline values: CDR1 ENHRY, CDR2 SYGVKD. This CDR3 has 13 amino acids. Between the trimmed V and J ends, which lost 5 bases and 1 base, there was a span of 8 bases. The clonotype comes from a man younger than 35 in good health. The chain recombines TRBV10-3 with TRBJ1-1; D possibly corresponds to TRBD1 (6 bases). Sequenced material: naive CD4+ T cells sorted from blood. Indicated subset: CD45RA+ positively selected. CDR3 region: CAISRTENTEAFF. CDR3 sequence (DNA): TGTGCCATCAGTCGGACAGAGAACACTGAAGCTTTCTTT.